Listed below are T cell receptor beta chains from one sample, sequenced in a study of blood T cell repertoires in COVID-19. Sequencing was performed with immunoSEQ multiplex PCR; in TCRdb, only in-frame clones are kept and a portion is missing. The data contain 300,000 or so clones, around 86% of them singletons. Specimen: peripheral blood. The source of these receptors is a woman in her 50s with acute or convalescent COVID-19. Each CDR3 is given with its conserved first and last residue. The D gene is left open where the match is weak. The listing skips clone size in some rows; elsewhere it reads once, few, many or a size class.

TRBD1	TRBJ2-2	-	TRBV11-3	15	CASSPGTANTGELFF	TGTGCCAGCAGCCCCGGGACAGCGAACACCGGGGAGCTGTTTTTT
TRBD1	TRBJ1-3	-	TRBV5-4	15	CASSSGTDSGNTIYF	TGTGCCAGCAGTTCCGGGACAGATTCTGGAAACACCATATATTTT
TRBD1	TRBJ2-7	-	TRBV7-9	14	CASSEQGVTYEQYF	TGTGCCAGCAGCGAACAGGGGGTTACTTACGAGCAGTACTTC
TRBD1	TRBJ1-1	few	TRBV19	14	CASLKGAGNTEAFF	TGTGCCAGTTTAAAGGGGGCTGGGAACACTGAAGCTTTCTTT
TRBD2	TRBJ2-7	-	TRBV18	16	CASSPPLASGSYEQYF	TGTGCCAGCTCACCACCGCTTGCTAGCGGGAGTTACGAGCAGTACTTC
-	TRBJ1-2	few	TRBV5-1	15	CASSLAAGANYGYTF	TGCGCCAGCAGCTTGGCCGCGGGGGCTAACTATGGCTACACCTTC
-	TRBJ1-1	-	TRBV18	14	CASSPRGLDTEAFF	TGTGCCAGCTCACCAAGGGGATTGGACACTGAAGCTTTCTTT
TRBD2	TRBJ2-1	few	TRBV11-2	20	CASSVEAGLAGGPSGNEQFF	TGTGCCAGCAGCGTAGAGGCGGGACTAGCGGGAGGGCCCTCCGGCAATGAGCAGTTCTTC
-	TRBJ1-2	-	TRBV14	13	CASSQGVSYGYTF	TGTGCCAGCAGCCAAGGAGTTTCCTATGGCTACACCTTC
-	TRBJ2-7	-	TRBV5-8	14	CASSLQGHRREQYF	TGTGCCAGCAGCCTACAGGGTCACCGAAGGGAGCAGTACTTC
-	TRBJ1-2	-	TRBV4-2	15	CASSQRDLANYGYTF	TGTGCCAGCAGCCAACGGGACTTAGCGAACTATGGCTACACCTTC
-	TRBJ2-7	-	TRBV19	14	CASSWVGGSYEQYF	TGTGCCAGTAGCTGGGTCGGGGGCTCCTACGAGCAGTACTTC
-	TRBJ1-5	-	TRBV15	13	CATSRERVRPQHF	TGTGCCACCAGCAGAGAGAGGGTTCGGCCCCAGCATTTT
TRBD2	TRBJ2-2	-	TRBV7-3	15	CASSYSGRANGELFF	TGTGCCAGCAGCTATAGCGGGAGGGCGAACGGGGAGCTGTTTTTT
-	TRBJ1-1	few	TRBV6-2/TRBV6-3	17	CASSSDPRPRVNTEAFF	TGTGCCAGCAGTTCCGATCCCAGGCCCCGAGTGAACACTGAAGCTTTCTTT
TRBD2	TRBJ2-5	-	TRBV5-5	16	CASSLSGRPQQETQYF	TGTGCCAGCAGCTTAAGCGGGAGGCCTCAACAAGAGACCCAGTACTTC
TRBD1	TRBJ1-1	-	TRBV10-3	16	CAISERTGPLGTEAFF	TGTGCCATCAGTGAGCGGACAGGGCCTTTGGGCACTGAAGCTTTCTTT
TRBD1	TRBJ1-1	-	TRBV18	15	CASSHQTGVSTEAFF	TGTGCCAGCTCTCACCAGACAGGGGTGAGCACTGAAGCTTTCTTT
-	TRBJ1-5	-	TRBV11-2	15	CASSLVAGAGQPQHF	TGTGCCAGCAGCTTAGTGGCGGGGGCAGGCCAGCCCCAGCATTTT
TRBD2	TRBJ2-2	-	TRBV4-3	16	CASSQVRGGPTGELFF	TGCGCCAGCAGCCAAGTTCGGGGGGGGCCCACCGGGGAGCTGTTTTTT
-	TRBJ1-2	-	TRBV6-4	15	CASSDSGGRWDGYTF	TGTGCCAGCAGTGACTCTGGGGGCAGGTGGGATGGCTACACCTTC
TRBD2	TRBJ2-1	-	TRBV5-4	15	CASSLTSGGYNEQFF	TGTGCCAGCAGCTTGACTAGCGGGGGTTACAATGAGCAGTTCTTC
TRBD2	TRBJ2-7	-	TRBV18	15	CASSPGLAGGNEQYF	TGTGCCAGCTCACCGGGACTAGCGGGAGGGAACGAGCAGTACTTC
TRBD2	TRBJ2-1	-	TRBV30	14	CAWNIAGFYNEQFF	TGTGCCTGGAATATAGCGGGATTCTACAATGAGCAGTTCTTC
TRBD2	TRBJ2-7	-	TRBV25-1	15	CASSSYSGSSYEQYF	TGTGCCAGCAGTTCCTATAGCGGGAGTTCCTACGAGCAGTACTTC
-	TRBJ1-4	-	TRBV6-6	11	CASSSGEKLFF	TGTGCCAGCAGCTCAGGGGAAAAACTGTTTTTT
-	TRBJ2-6	-	TRBV7-6	18	CASSLGGSGSSGANVLTF	TGTGCCAGCAGCTTAGGTGGCAGCGGAAGCTCTGGGGCCAACGTCCTGACTTTC
-	TRBJ2-3	-	TRBV15	12	CATSPSSDTQYF	TGTGCCACCAGCCCTAGCTCCGATACGCAGTATTTT
-	TRBJ2-6	-	TRBV11-2	17	CASSLGRTVFRANVLTF	TGTGCCAGCAGCTTAGGCCGGACAGTTTTTAGGGCCAACGTCCTGACTTTC
-	TRBJ1-1	-	TRBV19	11	CASSMNTEAFF	TGTGCCAGTAGCATGAACACTGAAGCTTTCTTT
TRBD2	TRBJ2-2	-	TRBV11-2	17	CASSLLAGVGRGGQLFF	TGTGCCAGCAGCTTACTAGCGGGAGTTGGGAGGGGCGGGCAGCTGTTTTTT
TRBD1	TRBJ1-5	once	TRBV2	18	CASSKTPGQGVNSQPQHF	TGTGCCAGCAGTAAAACCCCGGGACAGGGCGTCAATAGTCAGCCCCAGCATTTT
TRBD1	TRBJ2-2	-	TRBV6-6	16	CASTLVDRVDTGELFF	TGTGCCAGCACACTAGTGGACAGGGTCGACACCGGGGAGCTGTTTTTT
-	TRBJ2-7	-	TRBV29-1	15	CSVGSDPTGPYEQYF	TGCAGCGTTGGGAGCGACCCGACGGGTCCCTACGAGCAGTACTTC
-	TRBJ1-1	-	TRBV3-1/TRBV3-2	14	CASSEEDRNTEAFF	TGTGCCAGCAGCGAAGAGGACAGAAACACTGAAGCTTTCTTT
TRBD1	TRBJ2-7	-	TRBV9	14	CASSVGGQGFEQYF	TGTGCCAGCAGCGTAGGGGGACAGGGTTTCGAGCAGTACTTC
-	TRBJ2-1	-	TRBV5-1	16	CASTPNLASSYNEQFF	TGCGCCAGCACCCCGAACCTAGCGAGCTCCTACAATGAGCAGTTCTTC
-	TRBJ1-2	few	TRBV6-2/TRBV6-3	16	CASSYSITKANYGYTF	TGTGCCAGCAGTTACTCGATAACAAAAGCTAACTATGGCTACACCTTC
TRBD2	TRBJ2-3	few	TRBV28	15	CASSKPSGGVDTQYF	TGTGCCAGCAGTAAGCCTAGCGGGGGTGTTGATACGCAGTATTTT
TRBD1	TRBJ1-1	-	TRBV7-9	16	CASSGGQGIGDTEAFF	TGTGCCAGCAGCGGGGGACAGGGGATTGGGGACACTGAAGCTTTCTTT
TRBD2	TRBJ2-7	-	TRBV27	14	CASSLRTSGYEQYF	TGTGCCAGCAGTCTCAGGACTAGCGGTTACGAGCAGTACTTC
TRBD2	TRBJ2-2	-	TRBV27	15	CASISGTSTTGELFF	TGTGCCAGCATATCCGGGACTAGCACCACCGGGGAGCTGTTTTTT
-	TRBJ1-1	-	TRBV19	15	CASNGANILNTEAFF	TGTGCCAGTAATGGGGCGAACATCCTGAACACTGAAGCTTTCTTT
TRBD1	TRBJ1-6	once	TRBV6-5	13	CASGTGDNSPLHF	TGTGCCAGTGGGACAGGGGATAATTCACCCCTCCACTTT
-	TRBJ1-4	-	TRBV7-2	15	CASSLVGDGGEKLFF	TGTGCCAGCAGCTTAGTGGGGGACGGAGGGGAAAAACTGTTTTTT
-	TRBJ2-6	-	TRBV18	13	CASSSAGANVLTF	TGTGCCAGCTCCAGCGCTGGGGCCAACGTCCTGACTTTC
-	TRBJ2-1	-	TRBV15	15	CATSTMLAGSNEQFF	TGTGCCACCAGCACGATGCTAGCTGGCTCCAATGAGCAGTTCTTC
-	TRBJ2-7	-	TRBV9	15	CASSVGSGYYYEQYF	TGTGCCAGCAGCGTAGGGAGCGGATACTACTACGAGCAGTACTTC
-	TRBJ2-1	-	TRBV29-1	15	CSVDPDASTYNEQFF	TGCAGCGTTGATCCCGACGCTAGTACCTACAATGAGCAGTTCTTC
-	TRBJ2-5	-	TRBV7-3	14	CASSPSPSQETQYF	TGTGCCAGCAGCCCAAGTCCTAGTCAAGAGACCCAGTACTTC
TRBD2	TRBJ2-7	-	TRBV30	14	CAWNPLRTSYEQYF	TGTGCCTGGAATCCTTTGCGGACTAGCTACGAGCAGTACTTC
-	TRBJ2-7	-	TRBV11-2	15	CASSLIGRGADEQYF	TGTGCCAGCAGCTTAATAGGCAGGGGTGCCGACGAGCAGTACTTC
TRBD1	TRBJ2-7	-	TRBV3-1/TRBV3-2	14	CASSPRDRGYEQYF	TGTGCCAGCAGCCCCCGGGACAGGGGTTACGAGCAGTACTTC
TRBD2	TRBJ2-7	-	TRBV7-3	11	CASSSGGEQYF	TGTGCCAGCAGCTCGGGGGGCGAGCAGTACTTC
-	TRBJ1-2	once	TRBV7-3	14	CASSLTSRSYGYTF	TGTGCCAGCAGCTTAACGAGCAGGTCCTATGGCTACACCTTC
-	TRBJ2-7	once	TRBV2	14	CASTRDNRVHEQYF	TGTGCCAGCACCCGGGACAACAGAGTCCACGAGCAGTACTTC
TRBD2	TRBJ2-7	-	TRBV18	18	CASSPPLAGAAIHYEQYF	TGTGCCAGCTCACCACCGCTAGCGGGAGCGGCAATTCACTACGAGCAGTACTTC
-	TRBJ2-5	-	TRBV29-1	13	CSVGGPGQETQYF	TGCAGCGTTGGCGGCCCCGGGCAAGAGACCCAGTACTTC
TRBD2	TRBJ2-7	few	TRBV9	15	CASSVDPAGPYEQYF	TGTGCCAGCAGCGTAGACCCAGCGGGGCCATACGAGCAGTACTTC